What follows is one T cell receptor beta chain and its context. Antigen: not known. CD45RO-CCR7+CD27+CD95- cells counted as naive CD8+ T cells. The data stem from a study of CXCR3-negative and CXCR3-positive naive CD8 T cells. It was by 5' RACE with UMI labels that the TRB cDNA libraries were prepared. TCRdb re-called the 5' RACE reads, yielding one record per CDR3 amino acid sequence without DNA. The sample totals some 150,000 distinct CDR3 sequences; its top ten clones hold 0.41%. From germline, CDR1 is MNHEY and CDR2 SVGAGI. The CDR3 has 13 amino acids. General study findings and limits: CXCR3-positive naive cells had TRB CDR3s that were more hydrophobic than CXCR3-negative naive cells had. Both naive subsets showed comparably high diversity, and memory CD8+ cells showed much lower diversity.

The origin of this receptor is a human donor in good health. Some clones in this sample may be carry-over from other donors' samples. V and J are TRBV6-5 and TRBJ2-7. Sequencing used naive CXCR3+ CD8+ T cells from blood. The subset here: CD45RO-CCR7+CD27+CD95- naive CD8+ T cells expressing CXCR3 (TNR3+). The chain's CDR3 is CASSYLGTYEQYF.